This T cell receptor (beta chain) was sequenced for a study of T-cell memory formation after mild COVID-19. Findings of the study overall: Shrinking CD4+ clones were chiefly CM and EM; CD8+ ones were chiefly EMRA. Some clones that responded were present in memory (sampled pre-infection), which suggests cross-reactive memory joined. Later expanders leaned CD4+, whereas day 15 to 85 contracting clones were balanced CD4/CD8.

Libraries for TCRalpha and TCRbeta carried sample barcodes and unique molecular identifiers via 5'RACE. TCRdb ran MiXCR on the 5' RACE reads and lists one entry per CDR3 protein. The table lists 300,000 to 350,000 distinct CDR3 sequences, more than 13% of them singletons. This clonotype turned up a few times. Its antigen is as yet unknown. CDR3 size: 14 residues. The V gene lost 7 bases and the J gene lost 0 bases, with 12 bases spanning the gap. The sample comprised PBMCs or a T cell subset sorted from them (not recorded which). This receptor was taken from a man between 18 and 35 years old who had mild COVID-19 (a few samples of this study predate the infection). Cell type and time point are not known. The chain is built from TRBV12-3 or TRBV12-4 and TRBJ1-2, with unresolved D. The CDR3, as DNA: TGTGCCAGCACCCTGTCGGGAGCTAACTATGGCTACACCTTC. Protein product: CASTLSGANYGYTF.